The clone carrying this T cell receptor beta chain turned up a few times. The CDR3 is 16 residues long. V lost 5 bases and J 0 bases, leaving 17 bases between the germline ends. The germline V gene has CDR1 MDHEN and CDR2 SYDVKM. MiXCR, run by TCRdb on the 5' RACE reads, gives a single entry per CDR3 protein. The table lists hundreds of thousands of distinct CDR3 sequences, 5.5% to 7% of them singletons, with 3.5% to 4% in the top ten. The source of the sample is a study of identical twins. These data also formed part of another study, on yellow fever vaccine responses in identical twins.

The sequencing sample was made of memory (CD45RO+) T cells sorted from blood. V is TRBV28 and J is TRBJ2-7; the D gene is possibly TRBD1 (6 bases). The clonotype originates from a woman under 30 in good health. CDR3 nucleotides: TGTGCCAGCAGTGACGCATGGGGACAAAGCTCCTACGAGCAGTACTTC. It specifies CASSDAWGQSSYEQYF.